This TCR beta chain was profiled in a study of blood T cell repertoires in COVID-19. About the study: The cDNA or gDNA used as material had been derived from T cells, B-cell-depleted T cells, or PBMCs.

J gave up 8 bases and V 5 bases, and 8 bases lay outside the gene matches. The CDR3 has 15 amino acids. Germline CDR1 and CDR2: MGHRA and YSYEKL. TCRdb's copy holds only in-frame clones and misses some; the assay was immunoSEQ multiplex PCR. This table holds more than 95,000 clones, approximately 82% found once. The sample consisted of peripheral blood. V and J are TRBV4-1 and TRBJ2-1; TRBD2 matches at 11 bases. This receptor was identified in a man older than 75 with active or convalescent COVID-19. The chain's CDR3 is CASSLLAGVVDEQFF. As DNA, the CDR3 is TGCGCCAGCAGCTTACTAGCGGGGGTTGTCGATGAGCAGTTCTTC.